These 27 T cell receptor beta chains were sequenced from one sample in a study of T cells in Graves' hyperthyroidism and ophthalmopathy. From RNA transcripts, TCR beta CDR3 regions were amplified. An initial round of RT-PCR targeting the TCR CDR3 relied on the HTBI primer set. Using its own MiXCR run on the multiplex PCR reads, TCRdb lists one record per CDR3 protein. The repertoire holds 400,000 to 500,000 distinct CDR3 sequences, roughly an eighth seen once, with 5% to 6.5% in the top ten. The sample taken for sequencing was blood. These receptors were obtained from a woman aged 18-35 years with Graves' hyperthyroidism.

This clonotype showed up just a few times. This clone may be a read error of a much larger clone one base away. The chain joins TRBV27 to TRBJ1-2; D not resolved. Germline CDR1 is MNHEY and CDR2 is SMNVEV (reference sequence). The CDR3 has 14 amino acids. The ends were cut back, 2 bases at V and 4 bases at J, with 11 bases in the middle. CDR3 in DNA: TGTGCCAGCAGTTTAGGACGGGGAGTCTATGGCTACACCTTC. As protein: CASSLGRGVYGYTF.

This clonotype turned up a few times. This rearrangement joins TRBV9 to TRBJ2-7; 10 positions match TRBD2. From germline, CDR1 is SGDLS and CDR2 YYNGEE. V lost 2 bases, J lost 4 bases, and 6 bases stayed unmatched. The length of the CDR3 is 15 residues. The CDR3 reads CASSVASGSEYEQYF. The CDR3 coding sequence is TGTGCCAGCAGCGTCGCTAGCGGGAGTGAGTACGAGCAGTACTTC.

In regard to this clonotype: This may come from a read error, since a much larger clone is one base off. Likely a read error: the CDR3 ends without its conserved phenylalanine or tryptophan. The chain links TRBV6-1 to TRBJ1-2; 10 nucleotides agree with TRBD1. Germline V gene sequence: CDR1 MNHNS, CDR2 SASEGT. J lost 4 bases, V lost 6 bases, and 8 bases had no gene match. CDR3 length equals 15 residues. CDR3 coding DNA: TGTGCCAGCAGCCTACGTGGACAGGGGGTCTATGGCTACACCTCC. Translation gives CASSLRGQGVYGYTS.

This clonotype was seen only once. Being one base from a much bigger clone, this may be a read error. The chain is built from TRBV9 and TRBJ1-1; maybe TRBD1 (5 bases). In germline, CDR1 is SGDLS, CDR2 YYNGEE. V was shortened by 3 bases and J by 6 bases, with 12 bases between the two germline ends. CDR3 size: 13 residues. The CDR3 reads CASSARGDSEAFF. Here the CDR3 DNA reads TGTGCCAGCAGCGCGAGGGGTGACTCTGAAGCTTTCTTT.

This clonotype was seen repeatedly, ten times or more. This sequence joins TRBV10-3 and TRBJ1-6; D might be TRBD1 (5 bases). The V gene's germline CDR1 is ENHRY and CDR2 SYGVKD. The CDR3 length is 13 residues. V lost 5 bases and J 8 bases, leaving 10 bases between the germline ends. The CDR3 is CAISRGTDSPLHF. The CDR3 DNA reads TGTGCCATCAGTCGAGGGACTGATTCACCCCTCCACTTT.

This rearrangement joins TRBV11-3 to TRBJ2-5; TRBD1 is a possible D gene (6 bases). The germline V and J ends were trimmed by 4 bases and 2 bases, with 17 bases remaining between them. Germline V gene data show CDR1 as SGHNT and CDR2 as YENEEA. The CDR3 contains 16 residues. The CDR3: CASSYRTARIQETQYF. The DNA for the CDR3 is TGTGCCAGCAGCTACCGGACAGCCCGAATTCAAGAGACCCAGTACTTC. Using reference TRBV11-3 and TRBJ2-5 for the parts outside the CDR3, the full variable domain is EAGVVQSPRYKIIEKKQPVAFWCNPISGHNTLYWYLQNLGQGPELLIRYENEEAVDDSQLPKDRFSAERLKGVDSTLKIQPAELGDSAVYLCASSYRTARIQETQYFGPGTRLLVL.

In this sample, this clonotype turned up many times. The chain has TRBV28 and TRBJ2-1; D is undetermined. The CDR3 totals 12 residues. The V and J ends lost 7 bases and 4 bases respectively, with 8 bases between them. Germline V lookup: CDR1 MDHEN, CDR2 SYDVKM. The CDR3 spells CASISDYNEQFF. Here the CDR3 DNA reads TGTGCCAGCATTTCGGATTACAATGAGCAGTTCTTC.

This clonotype has only a few counts. The chain uses TRBV20-1 and TRBJ2-7; TRBD2 matches 11 bases. The CDR3 contains 13 residues. J gave up 3 bases and V 4 bases, and 2 bases lay outside the gene matches. Germline V gene data show CDR1 as DFQATT and CDR2 as SNEGSKA (reference sequence). The CDR3 loop reads CSAISGRGYEQYF. The CDR3 DNA follows: TGCAGTGCTATTAGCGGGAGGGGCTACGAGCAGTACTTC.

The V call is TRBV6-1, the J call TRBJ1-2; 8 bases are shared with TRBD1. Germline trimming cut 5 bases from V and 6 bases from J; bases unmatched to any gene: 8. This CDR3 comprises 14 residues. CDR1 and CDR2 from the germline V gene are MNHNS and SASEGT. As DNA, the CDR3 is TGTGCCAGCAGTTCCCCGGGACAGGTGGATGGCTACACCTTC. Translated, it gives CASSSPGQVDGYTF.

This clonotype occurred many times. The chain recombines TRBV9 with TRBJ2-3; 12 nucleotides agree with TRBD2. V shed 4 bases, J shed 6 bases, and the junction held 6 bases outside the gene matches. CDR1 is SGDLS and CDR2 is YYNGEE in the germline V gene. The CDR3 has 15 residues. The DNA of the CDR3 is TGTGCCAGCAGCATCGGACTAGCGGGAAGGGATACGCAGTATTTT. It is translated as CASSIGLAGRDTQYF. Based on the CDR3 plus reference TRBV9 and TRBJ2-3, the full variable domain is DSGVTQTPKHLITATGQRVTLRCSPRSGDLSVYWYQQSLDQGLQFLIQYYNGEERAKGNILERFSAQQFPDLHSELNLSSLELGDSALYFCASSIGLAGRDTQYFGPGTRLTVL.

This clonotype was picked up many times. V and J are TRBV20-1 and TRBJ2-7; 11 bases match TRBD2. Losses at the gene ends were 6 bases for V and 6 bases for J; bases not matched to a gene: 7. The CDR3 spans 13 residues. Germline V gene lookup returns CDR1 DFQATT and CDR2 SNEGSKA (reference sequence). The CDR3 sequence is CSALGLAGGEQYF. As DNA, the CDR3 is TGCAGTGCACTCGGTCTAGCGGGAGGCGAGCAGTACTTC.

The V call is TRBV19, the J call TRBJ1-1; D is possibly TRBD1 (6 bases). The V end lost 7 bases, the J end lost 0 bases, and 18 bases lay between the germline ends. From germline, CDR1 is LNHDA and CDR2 SQIVND (reference sequence). This CDR3 region has 16 residues. CDR3 bases: TGTGCCAGTACTGTCATCACCGGGACACTGAACACTGAAGCTTTCTTT. This translates into CASTVITGTLNTEAFF. The variable domain in full, with the rest retrieved from reference TRBV19 and TRBJ1-1, is DGGITQSPKYLFRKEGQNVTLSCEQNLNHDAMYWYRQDPGQGLRLIYYSQIVNDFQKGDIAEGYSVSREKKESFPLTVTSAQKNPTAFYLCASTVITGTLNTEAFFGQGTRLTVV.

This clonotype came up many times. The chain employs TRBV6-2 or TRBV6-3 and TRBJ1-1, with 8 bases that match TRBD1. V lost 6 bases, J lost 5 bases, and 14 bases stayed unmatched. From germline, CDR1 is MNHEY and CDR2 SVGEGT. The length of the CDR3 is 16 residues. The CDR3 sequence is CASSRPGGVKGTEAFF. CDR3 bases: TGTGCCAGCAGCCGCCCAGGGGGCGTCAAGGGGACTGAAGCTTTCTTT.

Notes on this clonotype: This may arise from a read error, as a much more abundant clone is one base away. The gene calls are TRBV13 and TRBJ2-7; no clear D gene. The CDR3 sequence is 12 residues long. Germline CDR1 reads PRHDT; CDR2 reads FYEKMQ (reference sequence). V dropped 1 base and J dropped 6 bases, with 7 bases sitting between them. CDR3 amino acids: CASSLVGCEQYF. In nucleotides, the CDR3 is TGTGCCAGCAGCTTAGTAGGGTGCGAGCAGTACTTC. The full variable domain, with the rest looked up from reference TRBV13 and TRBJ2-7, is AAGVIQSPRHLIKEKRETATLKCYPIPRHDTVYWYQQGPGQDPQFLISFYEKMQSDKGSIPDRFSAQQFSDYHSELNMSSLELGDSALYFCASSLVGCEQYFGPGTRLTVT.

This clonotype came up many times. The chain couples TRBV4-1 to TRBJ2-2, with D unresolved. Germline V gene lookup returns CDR1 MGHRA and CDR2 YSYEKL. The V end was cut by 1 base, the J end by 7 bases, with 13 bases between. The CDR3 has 15 residues. This CDR3 is CASSQGDVMVGELFF. For the CDR3, the DNA is TGCGCCAGCAGCCAAGGAGACGTAATGGTCGGGGAGCTGTTTTTT.

This clonotype was observed a few times. CDR3 nucleotides: TGTGCCAGCTCACACGGGACAGTCTACACTGAAGCTTTCTTT. Encoded protein: CASSHGTVYTEAFF. The chain uses TRBV18 and TRBJ1-1; TRBD1 aligns across 7 bases. The V segment lost 4 bases and the J segment 3 bases; nucleotides outside the gene matches: 5. The CDR3 length is 14 residues. The germline V gene has CDR1 KGHSH and CDR2 LQKENI.

This clonotype has a count of ten or more. This chain links TRBV13 with TRBJ1-1; weak D call: TRBD1 (6 bases). Germline CDR1 PRHDT, CDR2 FYEKMQ (reference sequence). The CDR3 runs to 13 residues. V lost 5 bases and J 7 bases, leaving 14 bases between the germline ends. CDR3 coding DNA: TGTGCCAGCAGCCGGGGACAAGCCCGTGAAGCTTTCTTT. It codes for CASSRGQAREAFF.

This clonotype has a handful of counts. The chain combines TRBV5-4 with TRBJ2-1; 9 bases map to TRBD2. The V segment lost 4 bases and the J segment 5 bases; nucleotides outside the gene matches: 7. Looked up from germline, CDR1 is SGHNT and CDR2 is YYREEE (reference sequence). The CDR3 is made up of 15 amino acids. CDR3 residues: CASSPLAGIDNEQFF. The CDR3 coding sequence is TGTGCCAGCAGCCCGCTAGCGGGAATTGACAATGAGCAGTTCTTC.

This clonotype has a count of ten or more. The V gene is TRBV27, the J gene TRBJ2-7; D not resolved. Germline loops: CDR1 MNHEY, CDR2 SMNVEV (reference sequence). This CDR3 has 13 residues. The V end lost 3 bases, the J end lost 4 bases, and 10 bases lay between the germline ends. For the CDR3, the DNA is TGTGCCAGCAGTTTGGGTATCCTTTACGAGCAGTACTTC. This codes for CASSLGILYEQYF.

The chain links TRBV15 to TRBJ2-7, with 14 bases matching TRBD2. This CDR3 spans 16 amino acids. Germline CDR1 is LNHNV and CDR2 is YYDKDF (reference sequence). V lost 8 bases to trimming and J lost 7 bases; unmatched junction nucleotides: 13. DNA for the CDR3: TGTGCCACCGGCACCCTGGGACTAGCGGGAGTAGGGGAGCAGTACTTC. It is translated as CATGTLGLAGVGEQYF.

CDR3 region: CASSPPFTTFSYNEQFF. The CDR3, as DNA: TGTGCCAGCTCACCACCCTTTACGACCTTCTCCTACAATGAGCAGTTCTTC. This sequence joins TRBV18 and TRBJ2-1; D uncertain. This CDR3 region has 17 residues. Germline V lookup: CDR1 KGHSH, CDR2 LQKENI. Trimming took 0 bases from V and 0 from J, leaving 12 bases between them. The complete variable domain, with remaining parts taken from reference TRBV18 and TRBJ2-1, reads NAGVMQNPRHLVRRRGQEARLRCSPMKGHSHVYWYRQLPEEGLKFMVYLQKENIIDESGMPKERFSAEFPKEGPSILRIQQVVRGDSAAYFCASSPPFTTFSYNEQFFGPGTRLTVL.

This clonotype showed up many times. The chain carries TRBV7-6 and TRBJ1-2; no clear D. Germline CDR1 and CDR2: SGHVS and FNYEAQ. V shed 4 bases and J shed 0 bases, with 12 bases lying between them. The CDR3 sequence is 15 residues long. The CDR3 DNA reads TGTGCCAGCAGCTCTCAGGACGGATCTAACTATGGCTACACCTTC. Translation: CASSSQDGSNYGYTF.

This clonotype was counted ten times or more. The chain uses TRBV6-1 and TRBJ1-6; D perhaps matches TRBD1 (5 bases). V was shortened by 7 bases and J by 1 base, with 17 bases between the two germline ends. CDR1 and CDR2 from the germline V gene are MNHNS and SASEGT. This CDR3 comprises 17 residues. CDR3 loop: CASTYGSRGSYNSPLHF. CDR3 bases: TGTGCCAGCACCTACGGGTCGCGGGGGTCCTATAATTCACCCCTCCACTTT.

The chain uses TRBV7-6 and TRBJ1-4; D gene uncertain. The V and J ends lost 0 bases and 2 bases respectively, with 13 bases between them. Germline CDR1 and CDR2: SGHVS and FNYEAQ. This CDR3 is 17 amino acids long. DNA of the CDR3: TGTGCCAGCAGCTTAGCCACGTCCGGTACCACTAATGAAAAACTGTTTTTT. Encoded protein: CASSLATSGTTNEKLFF. Looking up the rest from reference TRBV7-6 and TRBJ1-4 gives the full variable domain: GAGVSQSPRYKVTKRGQDVALRCDPISGHVSLYWYRQALGQGPEFLTYFNYEAQQDKSGLPNDRFSAERPEGSISTLTIQRTEQRDSAMYRCASSLATSGTTNEKLFFGSGTQLSVL.

This clonotype turned up a few times. The V call is TRBV19, the J call TRBJ1-3, with D perhaps matching TRBD1 (5 bases). V was trimmed by 7 bases and J by 0 bases, leaving 10 bases between them. The CDR3 has 14 amino acids. Germline V lookup: CDR1 LNHDA, CDR2 SQIVND (reference sequence). DNA for the CDR3: TGTGCCAGTACCGGCAGGGACTCTGGAAACACCATATATTTT. Amino acid sequence: CASTGRDSGNTIYF.

This clonotype was picked up many times. This chain uses TRBV30 with TRBJ1-4, with 7 bases identical to TRBD1. This CDR3 comprises 13 residues. Looked up from germline, CDR1 is GTSNPN and CDR2 is SVGIG (reference sequence). Losses at the gene ends were 4 bases for V and 5 bases for J; bases not matched to a gene: 4. The CDR3 sequence: CAWTGGFNEKLFF. The DNA of the CDR3 is TGTGCCTGGACAGGGGGATTCAATGAAAAACTGTTTTTT. The whole variable domain, remainder taken from reference TRBV30 and TRBJ1-4, is SQTIHQWPATLVQPVGSPLSLECTVEGTSNPNLYWYRQAAGRGLQLLFYSVGIGQISSEVPQNLSASRPQDRQFILSSKKLLLSDSGFYLCAWTGGFNEKLFFGSGTQLSVL.

The V gene is TRBV29-1, the J gene TRBJ1-2; D remains unclear. V was cut by 0 bases and J by 5 bases, with 16 bases left in between. This CDR3 spans 15 amino acids. Germline V gene data show CDR1 as SQVTM and CDR2 as ANQGSEA. The chain's CDR3 is CSVEDLETMGYGYTF. CDR3 in DNA: TGCAGCGTTGAAGATCTTGAGACAATGGGATATGGCTACACCTTC.